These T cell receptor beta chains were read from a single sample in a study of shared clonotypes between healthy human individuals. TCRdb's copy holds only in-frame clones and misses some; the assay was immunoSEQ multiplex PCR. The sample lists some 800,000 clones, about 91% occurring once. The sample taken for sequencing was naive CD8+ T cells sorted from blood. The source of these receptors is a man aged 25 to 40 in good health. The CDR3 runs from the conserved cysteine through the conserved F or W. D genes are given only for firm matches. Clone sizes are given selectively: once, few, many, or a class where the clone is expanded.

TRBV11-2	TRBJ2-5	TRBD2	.	CASSLVGLAGETQYF	TGTGCCAGCAGCTTAGTTGGACTAGCGGGAGAGACCCAGTACTTC
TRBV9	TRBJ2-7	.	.	CASSVSGADSYEQYF	TGTGCCAGCAGCGTGTCAGGGGCGGACTCCTACGAGCAGTACTTC
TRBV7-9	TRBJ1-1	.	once	CASSPVVANTEAFF	TGTGCCAGCAGCCCGGTCGTGGCAAACACTGAAGCTTTCTTT
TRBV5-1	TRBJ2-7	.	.	CASSYNTDYEQYF	TGCGCCAGCAGCTATAATACTGACTACGAGCAGTACTTC
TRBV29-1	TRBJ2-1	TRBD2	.	CSVVAGVYNEQFF	TGCAGCGTTGTTGCGGGAGTCTACAATGAGCAGTTCTTC
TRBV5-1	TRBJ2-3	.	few	CASSLALALTDTQYF	TGCGCCAGCAGCTTAGCGCTAGCTTTAACAGATACGCAGTATTTT
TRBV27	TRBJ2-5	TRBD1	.	CASSPLDRARETQYF	TGTGCCAGCAGTCCCCTGGACAGGGCGCGGGAGACCCAGTACTTC
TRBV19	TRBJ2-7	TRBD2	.	CASSTSGLAGGYEQYF	TGTGCCAGTAGTACCTCAGGACTAGCGGGAGGCTACGAGCAGTACTTC
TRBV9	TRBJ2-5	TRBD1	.	CASSVKTGILETQYF	TGTGCCAGCAGCGTAAAGACAGGGATTCTAGAGACCCAGTACTTC
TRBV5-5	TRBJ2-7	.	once	CARSPGKGGIKGQYF	TGTGCCAGAAGCCCTGGGAAGGGGGGAATTAAAGGGCAGTACTTC
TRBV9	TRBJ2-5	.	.	CASSAWTAQETQYF	TGTGCCAGCAGCGCGTGGACGGCCCAAGAGACCCAGTACTTC
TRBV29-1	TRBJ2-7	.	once	CSVLLQSYEQYF	TGCAGCGTTCTGTTACAGTCCTACGAGCAGTACTTC
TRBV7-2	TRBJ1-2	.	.	CASSLNVVNYGYTF	TGTGCCAGCAGCTTAAATGTGGTGAACTATGGCTACACCTTC
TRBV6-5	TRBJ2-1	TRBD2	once	CASRTSGIYNEQFF	TGTGCCAGCAGGACTAGCGGGATCTACAATGAGCAGTTCTTC
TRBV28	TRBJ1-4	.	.	CASRSLGAVNEKLFF	TGTGCCAGCAGAAGCCTCGGGGCAGTAAATGAAAAACTGTTTTTT
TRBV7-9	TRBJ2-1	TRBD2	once	CASSFILADYNEQFF	TGTGCCAGCAGCTTTATCCTAGCGGATTACAATGAGCAGTTCTTC
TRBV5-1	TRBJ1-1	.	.	CASKLGDTEAFF	TGCGCCAGCAAGCTGGGGGACACTGAAGCTTTCTTT
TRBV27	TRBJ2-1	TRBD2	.	CASTYRRGNEQFF	TGTGCCAGCACCTATCGGCGGGGGAATGAGCAGTTCTTC
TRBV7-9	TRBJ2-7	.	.	CASSARLSPYEQYF	TGTGCCAGCAGCGCCCGCCTTAGTCCCTACGAGCAGTACTTC
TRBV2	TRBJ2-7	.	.	CARSSERSYEQYF	TGTGCCAGATCTAGCGAACGCTCCTACGAGCAGTACTTC
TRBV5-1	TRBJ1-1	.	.	CASSLGEGWTEAFF	TGCGCCAGCAGCTTGGGGGAGGGTTGGACTGAAGCTTTCTTT
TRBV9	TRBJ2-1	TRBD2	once	CASSKGLVRDEQFF	TGTGCCAGCAGCAAGGGACTAGTTCGCGATGAGCAGTTCTTC
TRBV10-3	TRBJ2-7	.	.	CAISESNYEQYF	TGTGCCATCAGTGAGTCTAACTACGAGCAGTACTTC
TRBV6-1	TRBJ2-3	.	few	CASYKALTDTQYF	TGTGCCAGTTATAAGGCTCTCACAGATACGCAGTATTTT
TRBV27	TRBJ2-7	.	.	CASSPGSSYEQYF	TGTGCCAGCAGTCCTGGGAGCTCCTACGAGCAGTACTTC
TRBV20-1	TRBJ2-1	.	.	CSARDGREQFF	TGCAGTGCTAGAGATGGCCGTGAGCAGTTCTTC
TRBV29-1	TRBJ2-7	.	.	CSVEDLYEQYF	TGCAGCGTTGAGGATCTGTACGAGCAGTACTTC
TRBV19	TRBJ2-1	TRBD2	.	CASTWTSRSSYNEQFF	TGTGCCAGTACCTGGACTAGCAGGAGCTCCTACAATGAGCAGTTCTTC
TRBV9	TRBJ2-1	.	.	CASSSGTSIEQFF	TGTGCCAGCAGCTCCGGGACATCGATTGAGCAGTTCTTC
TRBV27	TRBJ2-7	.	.	CASSLQGPSSYEQYF	TGTGCCAGCAGTTTACAGGGCCCTAGCTCCTACGAGCAGTACTTC
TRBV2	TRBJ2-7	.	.	CASTPIGDEQYF	TGTGCCAGCACCCCCATAGGTGACGAGCAGTACTTC
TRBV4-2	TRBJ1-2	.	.	CASSQNEGLYGYTF	TGTGCCAGCAGCCAGAACGAAGGGCTCTATGGCTACACCTTC
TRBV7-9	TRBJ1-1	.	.	CASSSSRGPNTEAFF	TGTGCCAGCAGCTCGTCCAGGGGCCCGAACACTGAAGCTTTCTTT
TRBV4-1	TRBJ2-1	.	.	CASSPTDPGRGNYNEQFF	TGCGCCAGCAGCCCCACCGACCCAGGGCGGGGAAATTACAATGAGCAGTTCTTC
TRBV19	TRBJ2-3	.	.	CASSMVTGASDTQYF	TGTGCCAGTAGTATGGTCACGGGAGCATCGGATACGCAGTATTTT
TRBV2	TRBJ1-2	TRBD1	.	CASRDRGNYGYTF	TGTGCCAGCAGGGACAGGGGAAACTATGGCTACACCTTC
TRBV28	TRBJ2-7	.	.	CASSLGSGPISSYEQYF	TGTGCCAGCAGTTTGGGGTCAGGGCCTATAAGCTCCTACGAGCAGTACTTC
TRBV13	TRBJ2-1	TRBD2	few	CASSLEGLAEYNEQFF	TGTGCCAGCAGCTTAGAGGGACTAGCGGAGTACAATGAGCAGTTCTTC
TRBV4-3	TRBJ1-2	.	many	CASSQVVGDLANYGYTF	TGCGCCAGCAGCCAAGTAGTCGGGGACCTAGCTAACTATGGCTACACCTTC
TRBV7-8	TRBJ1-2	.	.	CASSLGGDGYGYTF	TGTGCCAGCAGCTTAGGGGGGGATGGGTATGGCTACACCTTC